The clone carrying this T cell receptor (beta chain) was counted only a few times. Deletions cut 4 bases from V and 8 bases from J, with 21 bases between. The CDR3 loop spans 15 amino acids. CDR1 and CDR2 from the germline V gene are SGHRS and YFSETQ. As processed by the authors: The authors estimated nucleated cell counts from reference gene primer amplification. Produced via immunoSEQ multiplex PCR; TCRdb's table is partial and in-frame only. V and J calls and clone size are those listed in that table; D and trimming were worked out from the DNA. The table shows approximately 80,000 clones, with roughly four fifths occurring only once. This entry belongs to a study of blood T cell repertoires in COVID-19. Study in general: The United States, Italy and Spain supplied acute and convalescent COVID-19 samples. The analysed material was cDNA or gDNA that came from T cells, B-cell-depleted T cells, or PBMCs.

Material: peripheral blood. This sequence was found in a man between 60 and 75 years old with acute or convalescent COVID-19. The gene calls are TRBV5-1 and TRBJ1-2; possible D gene TRBD1, 5 bases. CDR3 protein: CASSRASDRGGGYTF. The CDR3 DNA reads TGCGCCAGCAGCCGGGCCAGTGACAGAGGCGGAGGCTACACCTTC.